This T cell receptor beta chain was sequenced in a study of cytomegalovirus exposure and HLA in healthy donors. The PCR made use of 60 Vbeta and 13 Jbeta primers. The method was immunoSEQ multiplex PCR; TCRdb's version includes in-frame clones alone and lacks a portion of them. The repertoire holds around 120,000 clones, with around 76% as singletons. About this clone itself: The antigen is unknown.

Study-level points and caveats: Apparent HLA restriction characterized most CMV-associated TCR beta chains in a later analysis. A reported reduction in N-insertions relative to the 666-donor mean was seen in an Asian-associated ancestry cluster in a later analysis. A classifier reportedly called cytomegalovirus status with high sensitivity and specificity. HLA-A and HLA-B allele assignments for most subjects were reportedly predicted accurately using TCR beta sequences.

The sample consisted of PBMCs. The TCR sequence derives from a man between 60 and 75 years old in good health and CMV-seropositive.

The CDR3 sequence: CSVERQQKTQYF. The DNA of the CDR3 is TGCAGCGTTGAGCGGCAGCAAAAGACCCAGTACTTC. V usage is TRBV29-1 and J usage is TRBJ2-5; D is ambiguous. The V gene lost 3 bases and the J gene lost 6 bases, with 11 bases spanning the gap. Looked up from germline, CDR1 is SQVTM and CDR2 is ANQGSEA. The CDR3 is 12 residues long.